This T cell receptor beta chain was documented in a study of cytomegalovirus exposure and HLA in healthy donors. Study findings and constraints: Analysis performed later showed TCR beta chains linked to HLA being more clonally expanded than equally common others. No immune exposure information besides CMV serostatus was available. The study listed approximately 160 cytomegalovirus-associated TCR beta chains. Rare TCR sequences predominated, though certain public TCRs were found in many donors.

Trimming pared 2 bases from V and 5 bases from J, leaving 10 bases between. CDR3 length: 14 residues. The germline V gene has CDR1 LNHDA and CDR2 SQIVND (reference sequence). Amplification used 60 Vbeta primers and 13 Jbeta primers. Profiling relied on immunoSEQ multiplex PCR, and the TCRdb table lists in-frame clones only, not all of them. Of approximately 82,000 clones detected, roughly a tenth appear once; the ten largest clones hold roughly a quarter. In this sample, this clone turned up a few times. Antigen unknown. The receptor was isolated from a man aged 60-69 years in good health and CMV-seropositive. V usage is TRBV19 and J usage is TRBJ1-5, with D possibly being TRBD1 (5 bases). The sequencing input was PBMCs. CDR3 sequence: CASSITPRDQPQHF. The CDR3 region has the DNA TGTGCCAGTAGTATAACACCCAGGGATCAGCCCCAGCATTTT.